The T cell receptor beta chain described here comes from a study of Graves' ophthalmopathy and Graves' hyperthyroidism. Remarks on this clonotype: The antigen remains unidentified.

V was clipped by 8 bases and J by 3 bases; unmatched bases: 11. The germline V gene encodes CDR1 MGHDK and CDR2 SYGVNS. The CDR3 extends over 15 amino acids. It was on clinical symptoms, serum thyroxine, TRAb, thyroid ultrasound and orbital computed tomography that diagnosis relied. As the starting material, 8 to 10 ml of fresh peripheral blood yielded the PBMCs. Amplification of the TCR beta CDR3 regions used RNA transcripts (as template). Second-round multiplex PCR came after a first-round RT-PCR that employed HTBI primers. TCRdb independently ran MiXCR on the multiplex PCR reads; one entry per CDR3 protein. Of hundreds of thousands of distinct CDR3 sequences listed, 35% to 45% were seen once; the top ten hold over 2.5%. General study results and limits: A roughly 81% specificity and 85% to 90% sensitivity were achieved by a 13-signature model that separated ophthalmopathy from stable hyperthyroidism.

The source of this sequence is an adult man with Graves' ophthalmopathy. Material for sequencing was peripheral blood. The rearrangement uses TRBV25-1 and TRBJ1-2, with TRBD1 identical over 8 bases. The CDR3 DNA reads TGTGCCAGCGTAGGGGGACAGGTGGAGTACTATGGCTACACCTTC. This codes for CASVGGQVEYYGYTF.